This entry is about one TCR beta chain. In this sample, this clonotype turned up many times. There is no known antigen for this receptor. No much larger clone exists at a distance of one base, and base qualities are not known. V loses 5 bases at its end and J loses 5 bases; junction bases beyond the gene matches: 3. The CDR3 contains 15 residues, cysteine and phenylalanine counted. The only DNA kept is the CDR3, 45 bases in frame from the first base. The CDR1 and CDR2 encoded by the germline V gene are SGHAT and FQNNGV. The sample originates from a study of CD8 T cells in ankylosing spondylitis (dated by TCRdb to 2016 to 2017). A note on the overall study: To find TCR variants linked to disease, the study profiled T cell receptor beta repertoires in ankylosing spondylitis patients and healthy donors. Samples of peripheral blood were taken, and for ankylosing spondylitis patients, synovial fluid was collected as well. The full study cohort was made up of about 24 ankylosing spondylitis patients and approximately 100 healthy donors. On the study overall, not on this receptor specifically: A TCR beta motif of about eight highly homologous amino acid variants appeared characteristic of blood from ankylosing spondylitis patients. Significant enrichment of the disease-linked clones was reported in matched synovial fluid samples from ankylosing spondylitis patients. The disease-linked clones showed a CD8+ phenotype and occurred at relatively low frequencies in peripheral blood. Some TCR beta motif variants had previously been reported in synovial fluid and blood of reactive arthritis patients, which suggested common disease-initiation mechanisms.

Instrument used: Illumina HiSeq 2500. Quantitative 5'-RACE with molecular barcodes was the method used to prepare the TCR beta libraries. The study's own analysis went as follows. A new computational method, built on a probabilistic model of VDJ rearrangement, was used to identify disease-linked TCR variants. TCRdb handled the public reads itself, with Q25 trimming in fastp and clone calling in MiXCR, and kept productive beta chains. Each entry is one CDR3 protein sequence, shown with its most common DNA and genes. The V and J calls come from TCRdb's annotation, not from the publication. This sample gives around 180,000 distinct CDR3 sequences in total; 15% to 20% of them show up just once. Around 4% of the sample comes from the top ten.

Input material: blood, either unsorted or a sorted T cell fraction (not recorded which). The receptor comes from a male donor aged 5 to 29 with ankylosing spondylitis or in good health (not recorded which). Donor details come from another sample of the same person, matched by shared clones. Here the chain combines TRBV11-2 and TRBJ2-1; a stretch of 13 junction bases matches TRBD2. The sequence in DNA is TGTGCCAGCAGCCCCGGGACTAGCGGGAACAATGAGCAGTTCTTC. Its amino acids are CASSPGTSGNNEQFF.